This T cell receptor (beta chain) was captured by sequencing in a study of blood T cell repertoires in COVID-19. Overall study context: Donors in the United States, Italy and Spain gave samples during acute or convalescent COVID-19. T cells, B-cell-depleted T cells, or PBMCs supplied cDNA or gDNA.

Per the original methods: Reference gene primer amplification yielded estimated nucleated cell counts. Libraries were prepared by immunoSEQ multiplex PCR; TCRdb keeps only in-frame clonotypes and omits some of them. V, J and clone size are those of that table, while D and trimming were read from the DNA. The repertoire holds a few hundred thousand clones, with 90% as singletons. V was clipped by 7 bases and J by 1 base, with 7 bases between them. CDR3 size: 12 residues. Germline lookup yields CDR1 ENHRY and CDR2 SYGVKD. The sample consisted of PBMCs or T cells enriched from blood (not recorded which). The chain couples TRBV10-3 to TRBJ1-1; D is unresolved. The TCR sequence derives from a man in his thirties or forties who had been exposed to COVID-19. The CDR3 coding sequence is TGTGCCATCAAGAGAGCGAACACTGAAGCTTTCTTT. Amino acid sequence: CAIKRANTEAFF.